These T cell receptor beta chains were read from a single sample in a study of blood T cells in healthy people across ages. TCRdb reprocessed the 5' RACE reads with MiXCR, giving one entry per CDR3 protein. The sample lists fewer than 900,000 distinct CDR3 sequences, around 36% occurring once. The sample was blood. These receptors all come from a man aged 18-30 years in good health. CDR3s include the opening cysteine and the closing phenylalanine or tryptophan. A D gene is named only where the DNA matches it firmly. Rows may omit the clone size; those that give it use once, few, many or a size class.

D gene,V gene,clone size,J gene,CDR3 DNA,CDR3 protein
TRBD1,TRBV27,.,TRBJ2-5,TGTGCCAGCAGGACAGGGGAAGTAGAAGAGACCCAGTACTTC,CASRTGEVEETQYF
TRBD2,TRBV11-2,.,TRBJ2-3,TGTGCCAGCAGCTTGAATAGCGGGGGAGATACGCAGTATTTT,CASSLNSGGDTQYF
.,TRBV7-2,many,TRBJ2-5,TGTGCCAGCAGCTTAGCAGGGGGGCGCGAAGAGACCCAGTACTTC,CASSLAGGREETQYF
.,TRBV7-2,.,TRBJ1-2,TGTGCCAGCAGCTTAGTACCTGACAGATCGTATGGCTACACCTTC,CASSLVPDRSYGYTF
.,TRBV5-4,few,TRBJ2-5,TGTGCCAGCAGCTTGGCCGAGGCAGGAACTCAAGAGACCCAGTACTTC,CASSLAEAGTQETQYF
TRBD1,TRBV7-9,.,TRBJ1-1,TGTGCCAGCAGAATAGGGGGCGGCACTGAAGCTTTCTTT,CASRIGGGTEAFF
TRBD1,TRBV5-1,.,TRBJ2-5,TGCGCCAGCAGCGAGGGACAGGGCCTCTACAATGAGCAGTACTTC,CASSEGQGLYNEQYF
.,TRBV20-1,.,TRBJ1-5,TGCAGTGCTCTGGACAGAAATCAGCCCCAGCATTTT,CSALDRNQPQHF
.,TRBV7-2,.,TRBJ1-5,TGTGCCAGCAGCCCCCGGACCCTCCAGCCCCAGCATTTT,CASSPRTLQPQHF
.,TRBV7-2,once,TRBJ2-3,TGTGCCAGCAGCTTAGCTCGGAGTAGCACAGATACGCAGTATTTT,CASSLARSSTDTQYF
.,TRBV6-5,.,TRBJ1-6,TGTGCCAGCAGTTCCCTTGGAGGGGGTTCCTATAATTCACCCCTCCACTTT,CASSSLGGGSYNSPLHF
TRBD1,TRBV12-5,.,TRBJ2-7,TGTGCTAGTGGCCGTCCGGGACAGAGGAAAAACGAGCAGTACTTC,CASGRPGQRKNEQYF
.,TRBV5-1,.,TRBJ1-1,TGCGCCAGCAGCTTTTATGGGGACACTGAAGCTTTCTTT,CASSFYGDTEAFF
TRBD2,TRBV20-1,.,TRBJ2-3,TGCAGTGCTAGAGTAGGGACTAGTGGGGATACGCAGTATTTT,CSARVGTSGDTQYF
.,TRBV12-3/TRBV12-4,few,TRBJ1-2,TGTGCCAGCAGTTTTTCCGGGACACCCCCTAACTATGGCTACACCTTC,CASSFSGTPPNYGYTF
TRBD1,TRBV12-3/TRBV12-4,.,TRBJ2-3,TGTGCCAGCCAGACAGGGGGCACAGATACGCAGTATTTT,CASQTGGTDTQYF
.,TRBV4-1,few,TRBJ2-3,TGCGCCAGCAGCCAAGTTGGGCTAGTTGGCACAGATACGCAGTATTTT,CASSQVGLVGTDTQYF
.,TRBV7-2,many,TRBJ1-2,TGTGCCAGCTCAAACCAGGAGAAGTATGACCCCCTCCACTATGGCTACACCTTC,CASSNQEKYDPLHYGYTF
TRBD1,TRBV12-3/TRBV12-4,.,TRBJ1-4,TGTGCCAGCAGGAGAAGGGACAGTCGCGAAAAACTGTTTTTT,CASRRRDSREKLFF
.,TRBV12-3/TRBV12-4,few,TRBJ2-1,TGTGCCAGCAGTACCTCTCGGACCCTTACTAGCAATGAGCAGTTCTTC,CASSTSRTLTSNEQFF
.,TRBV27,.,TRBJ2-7,TGTGCCAGCAGTACCCTACAGGGAGAGAGGTACGAGCAGTACTTC,CASSTLQGERYEQYF
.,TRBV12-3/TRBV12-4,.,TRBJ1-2,TGTGCCAGCAGTTTGGAGGGACTAGAGGATGGCTACACCTTC,CASSLEGLEDGYTF
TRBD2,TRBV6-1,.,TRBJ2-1,TGTGCCAGCAGTCCAAACTACAAGACAAGCGGGGGGGCCTACAATGAGCAGTTCTTC,CASSPNYKTSGGAYNEQFF
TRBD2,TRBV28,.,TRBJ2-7,TGTGCCAGCAGTTTATTCCGGGAGGTTCCCTACGAGCAGTACTTC,CASSLFREVPYEQYF
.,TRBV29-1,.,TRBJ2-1,TGCAGCGTTGAACGCGGCTACAATGAGCAGTTCTTC,CSVERGYNEQFF
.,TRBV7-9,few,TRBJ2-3,TGTGCCAGCAGCTTAGACGTGGCTAGGGTGGATACGCAGTATTTT,CASSLDVARVDTQYF
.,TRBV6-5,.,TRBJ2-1,TGTGCCAGCAGTTACAGGGGTCCGAGGGTTGGGTACAATGAGCAGTTCTTC,CASSYRGPRVGYNEQFF
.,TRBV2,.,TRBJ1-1,TGTGCCAGCGACTTAGGGTTGAACACTGAAGCTTTCTTT,CASDLGLNTEAFF
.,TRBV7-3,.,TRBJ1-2,TGTGCCAGCAGCGTAACGGCAGGGAATGGCTACACCTTC,CASSVTAGNGYTF
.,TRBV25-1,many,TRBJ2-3,TGTGCCAGCAGCGTCGGGGATACGCAGTATTTT,CASSVGDTQYF
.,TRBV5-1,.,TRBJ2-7,TGCGCCAGCAGCTTGGGACGGACCGACTACGAGCAGTACTTC,CASSLGRTDYEQYF
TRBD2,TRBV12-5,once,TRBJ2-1,TGTGCTAGTGGCCCGGGGACTAGCGGGGGGGAACCCGATGAGCAGTTCTTC,CASGPGTSGGEPDEQFF
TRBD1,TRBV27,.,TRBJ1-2,TGTGCCAGCAGTTTTCGGCAGGGGGCCATCTATGGCTACACCTTC,CASSFRQGAIYGYTF
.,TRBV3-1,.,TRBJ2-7,TGTGCCAGCAGCCATGACAGGCCCTACGAGCAGTACTTC,CASSHDRPYEQYF
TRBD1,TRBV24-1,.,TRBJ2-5,TGTGCCACCAGTGATTCGGACAGGGGAGGGGAGACCCAGTACTTC,CATSDSDRGGETQYF
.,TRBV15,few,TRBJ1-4,TGTGCCACCAGCAGAGACCGGACGGTGGCTAATGAAAAACTGTTTTTT,CATSRDRTVANEKLFF
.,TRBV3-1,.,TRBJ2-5,TGTGCCAGCAGCCAAGAGGTGGGGAGCATCCGTCCGGAGACCCAGTACTTC,CASSQEVGSIRPETQYF
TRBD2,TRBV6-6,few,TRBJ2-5,TGTGCCAGCCAGCGGGGGGGCGGGGAGACCCAGTACTTC,CASQRGGGETQYF
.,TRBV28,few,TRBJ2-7,TGTGCCAGCAGTTTCGGGCGGGACCCCTACAATGAGCAGTACTTC,CASSFGRDPYNEQYF
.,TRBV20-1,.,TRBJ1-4,TGCAGTGCTAGGGACCCCGGAGGAAAACTGTTTTTT,CSARDPGGKLFF
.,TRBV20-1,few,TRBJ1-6,TGCAGTGCTAGGGGTGGTAACGATTCACCCCTCCACTTT,CSARGGNDSPLHF
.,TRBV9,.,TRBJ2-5,TGTGCCAGCAGCGTAGGGGTCAGTCAGGGGATTGAGACCCAGTACTTC,CASSVGVSQGIETQYF
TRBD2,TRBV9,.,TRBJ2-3,TGTGCCAGCAGTCCCTGGCGGGAGGGAACCACAGATACGCAGTATTTT,CASSPWREGTTDTQYF
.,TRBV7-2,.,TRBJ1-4,TGTGCCAGCAGCCCATCCCGCCAGGGTAATGAAAAACTGTTTTTT,CASSPSRQGNEKLFF
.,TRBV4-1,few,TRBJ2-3,TGCGCCAGCAGCCAAGAAGTAGGCCCTCACAGCGATACGCAGTATTTT,CASSQEVGPHSDTQYF
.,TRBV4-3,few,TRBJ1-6,TGCGCCAGCAGCCAAGACGAAAGCCTCCCCCTCCACTTT,CASSQDESLPLHF
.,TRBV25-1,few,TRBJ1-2,TGTGCCAGCAGCGAGGGCGGAGTCTATGGCTACACCTTC,CASSEGGVYGYTF
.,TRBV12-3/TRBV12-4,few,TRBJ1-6,TGTGCCAGCAGTGCAACAAAGAGCTCCTATAATTCACCCCTCCACTTT,CASSATKSSYNSPLHF
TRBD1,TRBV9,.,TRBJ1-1,TGTGCCAGCAGCAGCCGGGACAGGGGGTTTAACACTGAAGCTTTCTTT,CASSSRDRGFNTEAFF
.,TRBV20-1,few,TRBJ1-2,TGCAGTGCTCCTGGCCAGAGACATGGCTACACCTTC,CSAPGQRHGYTF
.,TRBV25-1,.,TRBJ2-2,TGTGCCAGCTCTGAGGATTCTGACACCGGGGAGCTGTTTTTT,CASSEDSDTGELFF